This TCR beta chain was retrieved from a study of shared clonotypes between healthy human individuals. General study points: The study sampled only blood, and tissue repertoires likely differ.

Germline CDR1 is SGHDT and CDR2 is YYEEEE. V shed 4 bases and J shed 2 bases, with 7 bases lying between them. The CDR3 is 13 amino acids. As to this clone: Its specificity is unknown.

All donors were healthy HIV-negative adults lacking recent acute infections or vaccinations. Unsorted PBMC replicate PCRs drew on 250 to 300 ng DNA, representing tens of thousands of T cell genomes. TCRdb's copy holds only in-frame clones and misses some; the assay was immunoSEQ multiplex PCR. Among hundreds of thousands of clones listed, 70% to 80% were seen once. Specimen: PBMCs. This TCR derives from a woman in her thirties or forties in good health. Some clones in this sample may be carry-over from other donors' samples. The V gene is TRBV5-6, the J gene TRBJ1-3; D call uncertain. The CDR3 reads CASSIDAGNTIYF. CDR3 in DNA: TGTGCCAGCAGCATCGATGCTGGAAACACCATATATTTT. Full variable domain (remainder filled in from reference TRBV5-6 and TRBJ1-3): DAGVTQSPTHLIKTRGQQVTLRCSPKSGHDTVSWYQQALGQGPQFIFQYYEEEERQRGNFPDRFSGHQFPNYSSELNVNALLLGDSALYLCASSIDAGNTIYFGEGSWLTVV.